This TCR beta chain came from a study of blood T cell repertoires in COVID-19 (dated by TCRdb to 2019 to 2021). With respect to the entire study: Collaborator samples came from the United States, Italy and Spain and covered acute and convalescent phases of COVID-19. The prospective study material was composed of cDNA or gDNA derived from T cells, B-cell-depleted T cells, or PBMCs. The samples were drawn from the first 160 participants of the ongoing ImmuneRACE study and from 1,254 subjects provided by 6 global collaborators. The repertoires were released in a freely available public database intended as a resource for research on the immune response to SARS-CoV-2. Subjects who had been exposed to COVID-19, were actively infected with it, or had recovered from it provided the deeply sampled blood TCRbeta repertoires that made up the dataset. Where available, HLA class I and class II types were taken from metadata supplied by the sample provider and were not determined by assay-based typing. Nearly every sample came with metadata listing a de-identified subject ID, COVID-19 status, age in years and sex.

Details on this clone: This receptor's antigen is unknown. Nothing much larger sits one base from this clone, and base qualities are not available.

TCRbeta CDR3 regions were amplified from genomic DNA using the immunoSEQ Assay, a bias-controlled multiplex PCR. The authors processed their data as follows. The number of nucleated cells in each sample was estimated from the amplification of reference gene primers within the assay. Sequence reads were collapsed and filtered to measure the absolute abundance of every unique TCRbeta CDR3 rearrangement. Productive Simpson clonality was computed per sample as the square root of Simpson's diversity index over productive rearrangements. Not all clones reach the TCRdb copy of this immuneACCESS table, which keeps in-frame sequences only. Checked studies attribute under half of the gap to unresolved V genes and leave the rest unexplained. V, J and clone size reflect that table, while D and trimming were determined from the DNA. The sample data list over 120,000 clones, and 80% to 90% of these were observed just once. In total, the top ten clones hold more than 8.5% of the sample.

The collaborating institutions used their own protocols to collect whole blood in K2EDTA tubes. For TCRbeta analysis, collaborators shipped samples in one of three forms: frozen whole blood, isolated PBMCs, or DNA extracted from either of those sample types. The paper as a whole reports these results and caveats: The amount of clinical and demographic metadata varied by source and participant and was provided uncurated.

For CDR1 and CDR2, the germline V gene (reference sequence) lists LGHDT and YNNKEL. Inclusive of the bounding cysteine and phenylalanine, the CDR3 is 13 residues long. The sequence is cut down to CDR3 DNA, 39 bases in frame from base 1. V is cut by 1 base and J by 6 bases, and the space between the germline ends is 10 bases. Sequencing used peripheral blood. The receptor comes from a man aged 55 to 70 with active or convalescent COVID-19. The chain uses TRBV3-1 (or the pseudogene TRBV3-2) and TRBJ2-7; there is no confident call for the D gene. The CDR3 region: CASSQGSGGEQYF. The nucleotides read TGTGCCAGCAGCCAAGGGTCCGGTGGCGAGCAGTACTTC.